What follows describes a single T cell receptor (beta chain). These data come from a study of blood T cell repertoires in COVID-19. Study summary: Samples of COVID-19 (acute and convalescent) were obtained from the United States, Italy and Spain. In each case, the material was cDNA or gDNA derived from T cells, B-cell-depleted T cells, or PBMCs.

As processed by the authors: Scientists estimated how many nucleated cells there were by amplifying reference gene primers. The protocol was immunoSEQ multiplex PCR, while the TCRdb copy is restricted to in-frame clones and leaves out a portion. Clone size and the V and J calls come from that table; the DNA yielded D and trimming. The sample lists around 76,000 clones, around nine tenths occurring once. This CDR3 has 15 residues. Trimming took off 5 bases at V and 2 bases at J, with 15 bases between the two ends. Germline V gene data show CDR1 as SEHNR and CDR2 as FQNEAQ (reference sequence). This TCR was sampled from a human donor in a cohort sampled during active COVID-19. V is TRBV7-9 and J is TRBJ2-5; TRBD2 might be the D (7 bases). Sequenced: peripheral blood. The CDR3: CASSLRGGEQETQYF. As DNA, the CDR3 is TGTGCCAGCAGCCTGAGGGGGGGCGAACAAGAGACCCAGTACTTC.